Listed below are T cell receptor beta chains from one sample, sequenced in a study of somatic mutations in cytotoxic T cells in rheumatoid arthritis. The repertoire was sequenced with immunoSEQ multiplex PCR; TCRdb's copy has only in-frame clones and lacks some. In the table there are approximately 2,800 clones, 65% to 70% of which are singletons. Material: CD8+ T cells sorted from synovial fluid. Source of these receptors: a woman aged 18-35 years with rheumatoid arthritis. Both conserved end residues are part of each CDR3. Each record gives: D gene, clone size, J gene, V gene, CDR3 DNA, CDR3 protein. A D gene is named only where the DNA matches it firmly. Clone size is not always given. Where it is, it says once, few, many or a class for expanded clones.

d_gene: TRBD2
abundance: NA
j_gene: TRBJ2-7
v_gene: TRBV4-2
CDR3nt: TGTGCCAGCAGCCAAGATGGCAGCGGGGACGAGCAGTACTTC
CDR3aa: CASSQDGSGDEQYF

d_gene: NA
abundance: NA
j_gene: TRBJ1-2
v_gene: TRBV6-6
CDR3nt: TGTGCCAGCAGTTACTCGTACGGGGACTATGGCTACACCTTC
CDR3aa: CASSYSYGDYGYTF

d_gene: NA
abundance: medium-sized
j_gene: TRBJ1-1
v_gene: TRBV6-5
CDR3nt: TGTGCCAGCAGTTACTCGGCCGGGGGGAACACTGAAGCTTTCTTT
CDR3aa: CASSYSAGGNTEAFF

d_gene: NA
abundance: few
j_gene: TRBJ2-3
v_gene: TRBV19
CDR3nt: TGTGCCAGTAGTGCCGACGGGTCAGATACGCTTTATTTT
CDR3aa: CASSADGSDTLYF

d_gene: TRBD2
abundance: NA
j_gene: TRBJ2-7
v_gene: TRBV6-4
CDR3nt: TGTGCCAGCAGTCGACTAGCGGGGTACGAGCAGTACTTC
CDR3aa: CASSRLAGYEQYF

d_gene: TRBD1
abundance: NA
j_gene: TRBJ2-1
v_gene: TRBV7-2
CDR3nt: TGTGCCAGCAGCAACAATCCGGGACAGGGGAGCAATGAGCAGTTCTTC
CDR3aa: CASSNNPGQGSNEQFF

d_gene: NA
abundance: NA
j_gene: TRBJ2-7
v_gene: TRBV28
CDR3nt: TGTGCCAGCAGTAACCTTCCCGATTTTCTATTGTGGCAGTACTTC
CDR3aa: CASSNLPDFLLWQYF

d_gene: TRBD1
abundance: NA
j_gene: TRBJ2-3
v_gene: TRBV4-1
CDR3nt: TGCGCCAGCAGCCACGGACAGGGCTACCCAGATACGCAGTATTTT
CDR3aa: CASSHGQGYPDTQYF

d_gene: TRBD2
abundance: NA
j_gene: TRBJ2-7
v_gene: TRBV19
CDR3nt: TGTGCCAGTAGTGTAGGACTAGCGGGGACCTACGAGCAGTACTTC
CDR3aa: CASSVGLAGTYEQYF

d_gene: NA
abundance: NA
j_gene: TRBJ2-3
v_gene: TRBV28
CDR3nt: TGTGCCAGCAGTTTAACACAGGGTGTAGACACAGATACGCAGTATTTT
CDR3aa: CASSLTQGVDTDTQYF